The 13 T cell receptor beta chains in this list originate from one sample, sequenced in a study of memory CD4+ T cells and cytomegalovirus serostatus. Single viable CD3+CD4+CD8-CD45RO+ cells were sorted as the memory CD4+ T cells. This table comes from immunoSEQ multiplex PCR, and its TCRdb copy is limited to in-frame clones, with some not included. This table holds about 40,000 clones, 76% found once. Sample: memory CD4+ T cells from blood. Source of these receptors: an adult in good health and CMV-seronegative.

In this sample, this clone turned up once. This chain connects TRBV5-4 to TRBJ2-3, with 10 bases that match TRBD2. Germline V CDR1 and CDR2: SGHNT, YYREEE (reference sequence). The V gene end was trimmed by 4 bases and the J gene end by 6 bases; junction bases not matched to a gene: 8. This CDR3 region has 15 residues. The CDR3 sequence: CASSVGLAATDTQYF. CDR3 DNA: TGTGCCAGCAGCGTTGGACTAGCGGCAACGGATACGCAGTATTTT.

This chain connects TRBV28 to TRBJ2-5; no reliable D call. Trimming took 6 bases from V and 5 from J, leaving 10 bases between them. This CDR3 region has 12 residues. CDR1 is MDHEN, CDR2 SYDVKM, per germline. The CDR3 DNA reads TGTGCCAGCAGCTTGCTAGGGGAGACCCAGTACTTC. This sequence encodes CASSLLGETQYF. Filled out from reference TRBV28 and TRBJ2-5, the complete variable domain reads DVKVTQSSRYLVKRTGEKVFLECVQDMDHENMFWYRQDPGLGLRLIYFSYDVKMKEKGDIPEGYSVSREKKERFSLILESASTNQTSMYLCASSLLGETQYFGPGTRLLVL.

This chain uses TRBV19 with TRBJ1-1, with unresolved D. Deletions cut 5 bases from V and 1 base from J, with 8 bases between. The V gene's germline CDR1 is LNHDA and CDR2 SQIVND (reference sequence). The CDR3 sequence is 13 residues long. The CDR3 region has the DNA TGTGCCAGTAGTCGGCAGCAGAACACTGAAGCTTTCTTT. This sequence encodes CASSRQQNTEAFF.

This chain links TRBV27 with TRBJ1-1; 7 nucleotides agree with TRBD1. This CDR3 comprises 14 residues. CDR1 is MNHEY, CDR2 SMNVEV, per germline (reference sequence). Trimming removed 6 bases from V and 2 bases from J; junction bases left unmatched: 6. CDR3 nucleotide sequence: TGTGCCAGCAGCCGGGACAGAGGAAACACTGAAGCTTTCTTT. Protein: CASSRDRGNTEAFF.

The rearrangement links TRBV4-3 to TRBJ2-1, with TRBD1 identical over 7 bases. The ends lost 2 bases at V and 3 bases at J; junction bases unmatched: 4. CDR1 is LGHNA, CDR2 YSLEER, per germline. CDR3 length: 15 amino acids. CDR3 residues: CASSQQGEVYNEQFF. CDR3 nucleotides: TGCGCCAGCAGCCAACAGGGGGAAGTCTACAATGAGCAGTTCTTC.

The rearrangement uses TRBV4-2 and TRBJ2-5; 7 nucleotides line up with TRBD1. CDR1 and CDR2 (germline): LGHNA, YNFKEQ. This CDR3 contains 15 residues. V dropped 6 bases and J dropped 0; count of bases not matched to a gene: 7. As DNA, the CDR3 is TGTGCCAGCAGGCACGGGACAGCGTACCAAGAGACCCAGTACTTC. Its protein is CASRHGTAYQETQYF.

V and J are TRBV5-4 and TRBJ1-1; D call uncertain. The CDR3 covers 16 residues. Between the trimmed V and J ends, which lost 4 bases and 4 bases, there was a span of 20 bases. The germline CDR1 and CDR2 sequences are SGHNT and YYREEE (reference sequence). CDR3 sequence reads: CASSLLPTDFGTEAFF. The CDR3 DNA is TGTGCCAGCAGCCTACTTCCCACCGACTTTGGCACTGAAGCTTTCTTT.

The rearrangement uses TRBV5-4 and TRBJ2-1; 7 nucleotides match TRBD2. CDR1 is SGHNT and CDR2 is YYREEE in the germline V gene (reference sequence). The junction had 9 bases not matched to a gene; V was cut back by 1 base and J by 5 bases. The CDR3 is 16 residues long. In DNA form, the CDR3 reads TGTGCCAGCAGCTTGCTAATCTCTAGCGGTAACAATGAGCAGTTCTTC. Translated, it gives CASSLLISSGNNEQFF.

The rearrangement joins TRBV9 to TRBJ1-1; weak D call: TRBD1 (6 bases). V lost 3 bases and J 5 bases, leaving 20 bases between the germline ends. This CDR3 region has 16 residues. Germline values: CDR1 SGDLS, CDR2 YYNGEE. The CDR3 here is CASSGISFGGYTEAFF. CDR3 nucleotides: TGTGCCAGCAGCGGCATTTCATTTGGGGGCTATACTGAAGCTTTCTTT.

This clone occurred a few times. This chain connects TRBV6-6 to TRBJ1-5, with TRBD1 matching 7 bases. Germline V lookup: CDR1 MNHNY, CDR2 SVGAGI (reference sequence). Trimming took 10 bases from V and 1 from J; bases not matched to a gene: 7. CDR3 length: 14 amino acids. As DNA, the CDR3 is TGTGCCACCCGACAGGGAACGAGCAATCAGCCCCAGCATTTT. Translated: CATRQGTSNQPQHF.

This clone was seen a single time. The J gene is TRBJ2-3, the V gene TRBV27; the D is unclear. Trimming pared 4 bases from V and 4 bases from J, leaving 12 bases between. Germline V gene sequence: CDR1 MNHEY, CDR2 SMNVEV (reference sequence). The CDR3 runs 14 residues. The CDR3: CASSYTPTPDTQYF. The CDR3, as DNA: TGTGCCAGCAGTTACACTCCTACCCCAGATACGCAGTATTTT.

The rearrangement uses TRBV4-3 and TRBJ2-3, with D unresolved. The CDR3 sequence is 13 residues long. Germline loops: CDR1 LGHNA, CDR2 YSLEER. The germline V and J ends were trimmed by 3 bases and 4 bases, with 8 bases remaining between them. The CDR3 bases are TGCGCCAGCAGCCACGGGTCATCAGATACGCAGTATTTT. Translated, it gives CASSHGSSDTQYF.

The chain joins TRBV19 to TRBJ1-2, with TRBD1 as a possible D gene (6 bases). CDR3 size: 13 residues. Trimming left V 9 bases short and J 8 bases short, with 19 bases between. CDR1 and CDR2 from the germline V gene are LNHDA and SQIVND (reference sequence). CDR3 nucleotide sequence: TGTGCCAGCACACGGGAGGGGGGACTCGGCTACACCTTC. It encodes CASTREGGLGYTF.